This is a list of T cell receptor beta chains from one sample in a study of T-cell reconstitution after alpha-beta-depleted transplantation in children. Using its own MiXCR run on the PCR reads, TCRdb lists one record per CDR3 protein. The sample shows approximately 50,000 distinct CDR3 sequences, approximately 6.1% of them seen only once. The source was PBMCs, mostly from graft donor cells, collected 60 days after TCRalphabeta/CD19-depleted stem cell transplant. These receptors were collected from a female patient aged 2-10 years who had a stem cell transplant for aplastic anemia, so the T cells may come from the graft donor. Both conserved end residues are part of each CDR3. The order of the fields is J gene, V gene, D gene, clone size, CDR3 DNA, CDR3 protein. A D gene is named only where the DNA matches it firmly. Clone size, where shown, is once, few, many, or a class for clones that have expanded.

J: TRBJ2-3
V: TRBV10-3
D: -
size: many
DNA: TGTGCCACAGGGGGGCGCACAGATACGCAGTATTTT
CDR3: CATGGRTDTQYF

J: TRBJ1-1
V: TRBV6-5
D: -
size: many
DNA: TGTGCCAGCCCCGGACAAAACACTGAAGCTTTCTTT
CDR3: CASPGQNTEAFF

J: TRBJ2-5
V: TRBV12-3/TRBV12-4
D: TRBD1
size: many
DNA: TGTGCCAGCAGTCTGGGACAGTTTCAAGAGACCCAGTACTTC
CDR3: CASSLGQFQETQYF

J: TRBJ2-2
V: TRBV5-6
D: -
size: -
DNA: TGTGCCAGCAGCTTGGCTTCAACCGGGGAGCTGTTTTTT
CDR3: CASSLASTGELFF

J: TRBJ2-7
V: TRBV6-6
D: -
size: -
DNA: TGTGCCAGCAGCCTAGGGGGGACAGCCTCCAACGAGCAGTACTTC
CDR3: CASSLGGTASNEQYF

J: TRBJ2-7
V: TRBV10-3
D: TRBD1
size: -
DNA: TGTGCCATCAAGGCCGGGACAGGTCCCGAGCAGTACTTC
CDR3: CAIKAGTGPEQYF

J: TRBJ2-3
V: TRBV20-1
D: -
size: many
DNA: TGCAGTGCTAGTGAGGGAACTAGCACAGATACGCAGTATTTT
CDR3: CSASEGTSTDTQYF

J: TRBJ2-7
V: TRBV7-8
D: TRBD2
size: many
DNA: TGTGCCAGCAGACTAACTCCGAGCGGGAGCATCAACGAGCAGTACTTC
CDR3: CASRLTPSGSINEQYF

J: TRBJ2-2
V: TRBV20-1
D: TRBD2
size: many
DNA: TGCAGTGCTCTTAGCGGGAGAGGTACCGGGGAGCTGTTTTTT
CDR3: CSALSGRGTGELFF

J: TRBJ2-3
V: TRBV4-1
D: -
size: many
DNA: TGCGCCAGCAGCCAAGATTTACGGGGACCTAGCACAGATACGCAGTATTTT
CDR3: CASSQDLRGPSTDTQYF

J: TRBJ2-1
V: TRBV7-3
D: TRBD2
size: many
DNA: TGTGCCAGCAGCTTAGCTAGCGGGAACAATGAGCAGTTCTTC
CDR3: CASSLASGNNEQFF

J: TRBJ2-1
V: TRBV29-1
D: -
size: many
DNA: TGCAGCTCTAAAACCTGGACCTCCTACAATGAGCAGTTCTTC
CDR3: CSSKTWTSYNEQFF

J: TRBJ2-7
V: TRBV12-3/TRBV12-4
D: TRBD1
size: many
DNA: TGTGCCAGCAGTCGAACCCGGACAGGGTTAGGATCCGAGCAGTACTTC
CDR3: CASSRTRTGLGSEQYF

J: TRBJ2-1
V: TRBV20-1
D: TRBD2
size: many
DNA: TGCAGTGCTAGAACCAAGGGACTAGCGGGGAATGAGCAGTTCTTC
CDR3: CSARTKGLAGNEQFF

J: TRBJ1-6
V: TRBV7-9
D: -
size: few
DNA: TGTGCCAGCAGCTTACAGGACCCTAATTCACCCCTCCACTTT
CDR3: CASSLQDPNSPLHF

J: TRBJ2-7
V: TRBV7-9
D: TRBD1
size: many
DNA: TGTGCCAGCAGCCACCAGGGGGCTCAGAACGAGCAGTACTTC
CDR3: CASSHQGAQNEQYF